This T cell receptor (beta chain) was observed in a study of cytomegalovirus exposure and HLA in healthy donors. Regarding the study as a whole: A few CMV-associated chains proved CMV antigen-specific in vitro. TCR beta chains numbering 164 were designated cytomegalovirus-associated.

Only in-frame clones appear in the TCRdb table, and some are missing; sequencing was by immunoSEQ multiplex PCR. Found here are about 83,000 clones, approximately 96% of them singletons; the top ten hold 1.3%. Germline loops: CDR1 ENHRY, CDR2 SYGVKD. The CDR3 has 16 residues. V shed 4 bases and J shed 4 bases, with 16 bases lying between them. A note on this clone: The antigen is undetermined.

The donors were part of the roughly 120-subject validation cohort, which stood apart from the roughly 640-subject first cohort. The sequenced sample consisted of PBMCs. The V and J genes are TRBV10-3 and TRBJ1-4, with D maybe TRBD1 (6 bases). The sequence was collected from a woman aged 18-29 years in good health and CMV-seronegative. The CDR3 sequence is CAISVSQGPRNEKLFF. The CDR3 DNA reads as TGTGCCATCAGTGTCAGTCAGGGGCCACGTAATGAAAAACTGTTTTTT.